This paragraph covers one T cell receptor beta chain sequence. The antigen remains unidentified. The record originates from a study of OX40 agonist ivuxolimab in advanced cancers. The wider study: From about 23 to 85 years was the age range, with a mean of approximately 63 years, and about 78% were male. General observations from the study: Within 6 weeks, CD4+ and CD8+ blood T cells expanded clonally at 0.1 to 3.0 mg/kg.

The protocol was immunoSEQ multiplex PCR, while the TCRdb copy is restricted to in-frame clones and leaves out a portion. The sample yields about 47,000 clones, 80% to 90% seen once. Trimming at V came to 10 bases and at J to 4 bases, leaving 9 bases not matched to a gene. The CDR3 covers 14 residues. The V gene's germline CDR1 is ENHRY and CDR2 SYGVKD. Individuals having autoimmune disease history or systemic immunosuppression were not enrolled. The rearrangement links TRBV10-3 to TRBJ1-2; 10 bases map to TRBD1. The material was CD4+ or CD8+ T cells sorted from blood, obtained in a trial of the OX40 agonist ivuxolimab. The TCR originated in an adult with an advanced solid tumor such as melanoma, head and neck, liver or kidney cancer. CDR3 region: CATDPGQGIYGYTF. CDR3 in DNA: TGTGCCACCGATCCGGGACAGGGGATCTATGGCTACACCTTC.